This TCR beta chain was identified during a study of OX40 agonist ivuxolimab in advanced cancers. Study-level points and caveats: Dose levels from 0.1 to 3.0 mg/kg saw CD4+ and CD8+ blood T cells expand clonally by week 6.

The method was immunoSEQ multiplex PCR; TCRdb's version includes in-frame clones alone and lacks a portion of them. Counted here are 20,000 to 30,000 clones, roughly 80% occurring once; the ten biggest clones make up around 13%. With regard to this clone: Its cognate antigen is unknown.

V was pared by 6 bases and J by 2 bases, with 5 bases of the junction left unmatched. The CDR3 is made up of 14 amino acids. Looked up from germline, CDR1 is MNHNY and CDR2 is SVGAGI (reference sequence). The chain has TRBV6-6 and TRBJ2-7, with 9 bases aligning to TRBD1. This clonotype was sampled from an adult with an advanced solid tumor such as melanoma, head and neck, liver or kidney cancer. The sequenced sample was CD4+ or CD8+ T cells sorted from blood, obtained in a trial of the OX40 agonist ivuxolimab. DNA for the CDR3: TGTGCCAGCAGCTCCGGGACAGGGCCCTACGAGCAGTACTTC. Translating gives CASSSGTGPYEQYF.